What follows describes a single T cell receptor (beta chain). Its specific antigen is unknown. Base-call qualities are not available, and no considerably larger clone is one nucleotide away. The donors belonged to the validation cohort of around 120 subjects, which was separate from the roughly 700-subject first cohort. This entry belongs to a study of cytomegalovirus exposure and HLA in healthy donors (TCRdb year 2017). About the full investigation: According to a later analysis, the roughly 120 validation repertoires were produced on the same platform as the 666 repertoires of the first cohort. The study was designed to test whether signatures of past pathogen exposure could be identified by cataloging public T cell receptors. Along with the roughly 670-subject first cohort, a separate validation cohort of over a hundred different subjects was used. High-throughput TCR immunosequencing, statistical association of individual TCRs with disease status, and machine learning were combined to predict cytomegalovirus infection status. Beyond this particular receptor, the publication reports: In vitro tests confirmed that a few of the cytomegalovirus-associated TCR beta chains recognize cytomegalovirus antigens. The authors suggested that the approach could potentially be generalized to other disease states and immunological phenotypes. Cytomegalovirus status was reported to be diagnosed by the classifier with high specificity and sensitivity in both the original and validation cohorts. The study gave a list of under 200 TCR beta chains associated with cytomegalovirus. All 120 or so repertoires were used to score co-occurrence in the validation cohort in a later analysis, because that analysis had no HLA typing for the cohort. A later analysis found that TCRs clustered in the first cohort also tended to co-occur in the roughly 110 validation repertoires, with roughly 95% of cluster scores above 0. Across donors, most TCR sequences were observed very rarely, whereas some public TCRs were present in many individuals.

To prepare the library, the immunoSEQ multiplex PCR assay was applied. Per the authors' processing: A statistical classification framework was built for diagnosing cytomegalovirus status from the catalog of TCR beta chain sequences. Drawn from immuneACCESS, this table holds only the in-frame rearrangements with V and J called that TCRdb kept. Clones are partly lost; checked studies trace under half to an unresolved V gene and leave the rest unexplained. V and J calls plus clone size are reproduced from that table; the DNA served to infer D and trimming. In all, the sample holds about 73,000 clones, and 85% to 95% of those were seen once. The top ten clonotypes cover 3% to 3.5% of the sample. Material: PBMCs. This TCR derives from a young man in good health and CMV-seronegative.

In nucleotides, the sequence is TGTGCCAGCAGTTACCCCGGGAGCACTGAAGCTTTCTTT. Protein translation: CASSYPGSTEAFF. The rearrangement joined TRBV6-5 to TRBJ1-1; no D gene call is confident. CDR1 and CDR2 (MNHEY, SVGAGI) derive from the germline V gene. A distance of 8 bases separates the germline ends of V and J, which lose 2 bases and 4 bases respectively. Inclusive of the bounding cysteine and phenylalanine, the CDR3 is 13 residues long. This entry keeps only the CDR3 DNA: 39 bases, framed from base 1.